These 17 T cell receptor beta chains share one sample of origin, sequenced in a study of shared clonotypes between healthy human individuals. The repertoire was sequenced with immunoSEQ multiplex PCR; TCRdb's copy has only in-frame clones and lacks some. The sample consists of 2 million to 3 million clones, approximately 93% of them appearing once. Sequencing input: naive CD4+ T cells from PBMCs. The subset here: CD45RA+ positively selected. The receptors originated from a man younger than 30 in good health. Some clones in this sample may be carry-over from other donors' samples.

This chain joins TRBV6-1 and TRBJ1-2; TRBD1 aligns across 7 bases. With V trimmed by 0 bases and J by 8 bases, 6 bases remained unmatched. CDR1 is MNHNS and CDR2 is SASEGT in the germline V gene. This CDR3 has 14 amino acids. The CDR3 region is CASSEANRGGGYTF. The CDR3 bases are TGTGCCAGCAGTGAAGCGAACAGGGGCGGCGGCTACACCTTC.

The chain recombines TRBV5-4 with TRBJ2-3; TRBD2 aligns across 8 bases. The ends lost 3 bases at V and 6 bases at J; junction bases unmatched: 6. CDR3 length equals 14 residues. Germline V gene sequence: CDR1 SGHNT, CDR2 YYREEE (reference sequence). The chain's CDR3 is CASSSSGSLDTQYF. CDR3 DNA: TGTGCCAGCAGCTCAAGCGGGAGTTTGGATACGCAGTATTTT. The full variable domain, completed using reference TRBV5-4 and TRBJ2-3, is ETGVTQSPTHLIKTRGQQVTLRCSSQSGHNTVSWYQQALGQGPQFIFQYYREEENGRGNFPPRFSGLQFPNYSSELNVNALELDDSALYLCASSSSGSLDTQYFGPGTRLTVL.

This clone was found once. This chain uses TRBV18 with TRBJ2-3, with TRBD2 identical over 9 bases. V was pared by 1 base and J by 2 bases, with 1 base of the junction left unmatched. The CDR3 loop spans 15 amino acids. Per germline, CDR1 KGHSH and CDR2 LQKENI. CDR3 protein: CASSPLAGATDTQYF. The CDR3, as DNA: TGTGCCAGCTCACCACTAGCGGGAGCCACAGATACGCAGTATTTT. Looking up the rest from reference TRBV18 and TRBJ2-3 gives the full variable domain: NAGVMQNPRHLVRRRGQEARLRCSPMKGHSHVYWYRQLPEEGLKFMVYLQKENIIDESGMPKERFSAEFPKEGPSILRIQQVVRGDSAAYFCASSPLAGATDTQYFGPGTRLTVL.

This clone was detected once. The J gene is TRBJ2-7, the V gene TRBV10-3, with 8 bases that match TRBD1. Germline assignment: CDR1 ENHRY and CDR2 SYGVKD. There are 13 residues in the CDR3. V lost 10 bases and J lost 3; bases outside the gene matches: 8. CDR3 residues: CATSPGQDYEQYF. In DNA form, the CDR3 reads TGTGCCACCTCTCCGGGACAGGACTACGAGCAGTACTTC.

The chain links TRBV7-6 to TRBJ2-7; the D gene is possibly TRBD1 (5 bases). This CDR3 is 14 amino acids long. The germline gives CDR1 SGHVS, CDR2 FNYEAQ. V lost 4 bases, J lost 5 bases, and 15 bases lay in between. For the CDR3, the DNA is TGTGCCAGCAGCTCAAGGCAGGGAAGCAACGAGCAGTACTTC. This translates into CASSSRQGSNEQYF.

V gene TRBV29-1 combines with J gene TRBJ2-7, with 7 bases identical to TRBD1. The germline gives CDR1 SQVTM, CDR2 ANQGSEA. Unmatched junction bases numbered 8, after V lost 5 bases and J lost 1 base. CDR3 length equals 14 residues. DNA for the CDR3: TGCAGCGTTATCCGAGTACAGGGGTCCTACGAGCAGTACTTC. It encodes CSVIRVQGSYEQYF.

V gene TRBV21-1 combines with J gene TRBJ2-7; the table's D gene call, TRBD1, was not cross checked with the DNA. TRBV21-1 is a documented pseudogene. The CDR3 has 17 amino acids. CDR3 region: CASSSCRDRESIYEQYF. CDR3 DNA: TGTGCCAGCAGTTCATGCCGGGACAGGGAAAGTATATACGAGCAGTACTTC.

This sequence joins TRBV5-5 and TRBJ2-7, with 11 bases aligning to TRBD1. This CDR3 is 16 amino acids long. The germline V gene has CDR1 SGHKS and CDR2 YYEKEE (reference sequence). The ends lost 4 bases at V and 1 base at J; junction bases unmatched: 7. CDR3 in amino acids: CASSPGQGARSYEQYF. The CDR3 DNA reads TGTGCCAGCAGCCCCGGACAGGGGGCGAGGTCCTACGAGCAGTACTTC.

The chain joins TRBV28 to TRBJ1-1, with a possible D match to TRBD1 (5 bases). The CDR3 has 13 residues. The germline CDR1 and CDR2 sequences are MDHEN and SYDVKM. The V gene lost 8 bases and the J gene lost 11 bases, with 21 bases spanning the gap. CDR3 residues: CASAVREVFNAFF. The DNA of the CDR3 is TGTGCCAGCGCTGTCAGGGAGGTATTTAACGCTTTCTTT.

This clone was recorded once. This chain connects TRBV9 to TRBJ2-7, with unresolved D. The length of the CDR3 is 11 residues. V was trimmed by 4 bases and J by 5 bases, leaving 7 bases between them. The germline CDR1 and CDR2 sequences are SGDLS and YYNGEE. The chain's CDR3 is CASSQTDEQYF. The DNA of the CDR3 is TGTGCCAGCAGCCAAACGGACGAGCAGTACTTC.

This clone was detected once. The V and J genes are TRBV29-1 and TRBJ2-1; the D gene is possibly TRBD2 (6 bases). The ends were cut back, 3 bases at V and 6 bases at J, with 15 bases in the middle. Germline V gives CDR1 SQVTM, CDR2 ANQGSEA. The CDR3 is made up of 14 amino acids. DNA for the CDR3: TGCAGCGTTGAGTCCGGACTAAGGGGCAATGAGCAGTTCTTC. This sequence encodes CSVESGLRGNEQFF.

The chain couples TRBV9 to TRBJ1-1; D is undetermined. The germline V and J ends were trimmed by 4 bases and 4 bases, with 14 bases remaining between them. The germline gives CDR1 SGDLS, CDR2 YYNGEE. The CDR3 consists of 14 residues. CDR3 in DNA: TGTGCCAGCAGCCAGGACCCGGGCGGCACTGAAGCTTTCTTT. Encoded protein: CASSQDPGGTEAFF. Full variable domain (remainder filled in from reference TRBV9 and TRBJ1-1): DSGVTQTPKHLITATGQRVTLRCSPRSGDLSVYWYQQSLDQGLQFLIQYYNGEERAKGNILERFSAQQFPDLHSELNLSSLELGDSALYFCASSQDPGGTEAFFGQGTRLTVV.

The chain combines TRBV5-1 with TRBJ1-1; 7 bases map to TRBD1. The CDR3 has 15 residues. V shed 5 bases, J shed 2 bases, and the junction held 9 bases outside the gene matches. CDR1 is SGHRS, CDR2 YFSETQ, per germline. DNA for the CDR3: TGCGCCAGCAGGTTTGGGACAGAAAGTAACACTGAAGCTTTCTTT. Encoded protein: CASRFGTESNTEAFF.

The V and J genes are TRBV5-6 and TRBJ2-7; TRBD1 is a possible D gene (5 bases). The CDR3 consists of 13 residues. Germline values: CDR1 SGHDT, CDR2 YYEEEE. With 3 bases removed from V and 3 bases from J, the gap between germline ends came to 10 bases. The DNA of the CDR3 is TGTGCCAGCAGCTCCGACAGAAACTACGAGCAGTACTTC. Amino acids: CASSSDRNYEQYF.

This CDR3 reads CASSFGNRPNQPQHF. The CDR3 DNA sequence: TGTGCCAGCAGTTTCGGTAACAGGCCAAATCAGCCCCAGCATTTT. V is TRBV27 and J is TRBJ1-5, with D possibly matching TRBD1 (5 bases). The V gene's germline CDR1 is MNHEY and CDR2 SMNVEV (reference sequence). This CDR3 contains 15 residues. V dropped 3 bases and J dropped 4 bases, with 13 bases sitting between them.

The DNA for the CDR3 is TGTGCCAGCAGTTTTGAGAAGTTCGCCCTCTCTTGGGACTCTGGGGCCAACGTCCTGACTTTC. It specifies CASSFEKFALSWDSGANVLTF. This chain joins TRBV28 and TRBJ2-6; D is unclear. Germline V CDR1 and CDR2: MDHEN, SYDVKM. The CDR3 runs to 21 residues. Trimming stripped 3 bases from V and 0 bases from J, with 24 bases between.

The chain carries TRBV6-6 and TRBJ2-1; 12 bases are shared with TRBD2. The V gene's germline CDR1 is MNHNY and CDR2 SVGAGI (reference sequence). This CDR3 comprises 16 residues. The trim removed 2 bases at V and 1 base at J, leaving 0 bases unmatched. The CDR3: CASSYGTSGSYNEQFF. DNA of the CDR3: TGTGCCAGCAGTTACGGGACTAGCGGGTCCTACAATGAGCAGTTCTTC.